These 30 T cell receptor beta chains share one sample of origin, sequenced in a study of naive and memory T cell subsets. Broader study findings: Especially in CD8 cells, naive repertoires contained a few larger clonotypes, possibly CD45RA-re-expressing memory cells.

These receptors have no identified antigens. Both TRBC1 and TRBC2 were covered by a beta constant-region primer of two equimolar oligonucleotides. Four rounds of PCR amplified the ligated cDNA using nested alpha and beta constant-region primers plus SP2. MiXCR, run by TCRdb on the UMI-ligation and nested PCR reads, gives a single entry per CDR3 protein. The sample lists about 150,000 distinct CDR3 sequences, roughly 23% occurring once. The sample was naive CD4+ T cells from blood. The receptors originated from a human donor in good health.

This clonotype was observed at least ten times. CDR3 sequence (DNA): TGCAGTGCAAAGGACAGGGGGACCTACGAGCAGTACTTC. It translates to CSAKDRGTYEQYF. The rearrangement joins TRBV20-1 to TRBJ2-7; TRBD1 matches at 10 bases. CDR1 is DFQATT and CDR2 is SNEGSKA in the germline V gene (reference sequence). The CDR3 is 13 residues long. Unmatched junction bases numbered 4, after V lost 6 bases and J lost 2 bases.

This clonotype occurred a few times. V and J are TRBV5-1 and TRBJ1-4; perhaps TRBD1 as D (6 bases). CDR1 is SGHRS and CDR2 is YFSETQ in the germline V gene. Trimming removed 0 bases at V and 8 bases at J, with 14 bases between. The CDR3 runs to 15 residues. The CDR3 region is CASSLDGQQREKLFF. DNA of the CDR3: TGCGCCAGCAGCTTGGATGGACAGCAACGAGAAAAACTGTTTTTT. Combining the CDR3 with reference TRBV5-1 and TRBJ1-4 gives the whole variable domain KAGVTQTPRYLIKTRGQQVTLSCSPISGHRSVSWYQQTPGQGLQFLFEYFSETQRNKGNFPGRFSGRQFSNSRSEMNVSTLELGDSALYLCASSLDGQQREKLFFGSGTQLSVL.

The J gene is TRBJ2-7, the V gene TRBV28; no reliable D call. The germline CDR1 and CDR2 sequences are MDHEN and SYDVKM. This CDR3 has 12 residues. V dropped 5 bases and J dropped 0 bases, with 5 bases sitting between them. The CDR3 DNA follows: TGTGCCAGCAGTACTGCCTCCTACGAGCAGTACTTC. It encodes CASSTASYEQYF.

This clonotype has a handful of counts. This sequence joins TRBV6-5 and TRBJ2-3; 13 bases are shared with TRBD2. CDR3 length: 17 residues. Germline CDR1 MNHEY, CDR2 SVGAGI. J lost 4 bases, V lost 6 bases, and 10 bases had no gene match. The DNA for the CDR3 is TGTGCCAGCAGAACTTGGACTAGCGGGAGCAAGGCAGATACGCAGTATTTT. This gives the protein CASRTWTSGSKADTQYF.

The J gene is TRBJ1-2, the V gene TRBV9; 7 nucleotides align to TRBD1. The CDR3 covers 15 residues. Germline loops: CDR1 SGDLS, CDR2 YYNGEE. The trim removed 1 base at V and 3 bases at J, leaving 6 bases unmatched. The CDR3 reads CASSVRQGPDYGYTF. In DNA form, the CDR3 reads TGTGCCAGCAGCGTACGACAGGGACCTGACTATGGCTACACCTTC.

This chain uses TRBV4-1 with TRBJ1-4, with a tentative D call TRBD1 (6 bases). CDR1 MGHRA and CDR2 YSYEKL come from the germline V gene. Trimming shortened V by 3 bases and J by 0 bases, and 11 bases separated the two germline ends. The CDR3 totals 16 residues. This chain's CDR3 is CASSQGRGATNEKLFF. The CDR3 DNA sequence: TGCGCCAGCAGCCAGGGCAGGGGTGCAACTAATGAAAAACTGTTTTTT.

This clonotype was observed a few times. The chain recombines TRBV7-2 with TRBJ2-1, with D perhaps matching TRBD1 or TRBD2 (6 bases each). The CDR3 covers 17 residues. Trimming removed 0 bases at V and 4 bases at J, with 16 bases between. Germline V gene sequence: CDR1 SGHTA, CDR2 FQGNSA. CDR3 coding DNA: TGTGCCAGCAGCTTAGCCCGGGGGCGCTCGATTTACAATGAGCAGTTCTTC. Residues: CASSLARGRSIYNEQFF.

This clonotype showed up just once. The chain combines TRBV6-5 with TRBJ2-3; 7 nucleotides agree with TRBD2. This CDR3 is built from 16 residues. Germline V lookup: CDR1 MNHEY, CDR2 SVGAGI. J lost 2 bases, V lost 0 bases, and 5 bases had no gene match. The CDR3 sequence: CASSYSWAGVTDTQYF. Written as DNA, the CDR3 is TGTGCCAGCAGTTACTCTTGGGCGGGAGTCACAGATACGCAGTATTTT.

This chain connects TRBV5-1 to TRBJ1-2; D is undetermined. V shed 0 bases and J shed 3 bases, with 9 bases lying between them. Germline V gene lookup returns CDR1 SGHRS and CDR2 YFSETQ. The CDR3 is made up of 14 amino acids. The CDR3 reads CASSLDVDDYGYTF. The CDR3 DNA sequence: TGCGCCAGCAGCTTGGATGTGGATGACTATGGCTACACCTTC. The full variable domain, rest sourced from reference TRBV5-1 and TRBJ1-2, is KAGVTQTPRYLIKTRGQQVTLSCSPISGHRSVSWYQQTPGQGLQFLFEYFSETQRNKGNFPGRFSGRQFSNSRSEMNVSTLELGDSALYLCASSLDVDDYGYTFGSGTRLTVV.

This rearrangement joins TRBV20-1 to TRBJ2-7, with TRBD2 matching 7 bases. V lost 6 bases, J lost 7 bases, and 24 bases stayed unmatched. Germline CDR1 is DFQATT and CDR2 is SNEGSKA (reference sequence). CDR3 length equals 17 residues. In DNA, the CDR3 is TGCAGTGCCGTAGTTCACTTTGACAAGAGAAGGGGAGGGGAGCAGTACTTC. Amino acids: CSAVVHFDKRRGGEQYF.

This clonotype was found many times. This chain links TRBV29-1 with TRBJ2-3; TRBD2 matches at 7 bases. The CDR3 covers 13 residues. Trimming removed 2 bases from V and 4 bases from J; junction bases left unmatched: 3. CDR1 SQVTM and CDR2 ANQGSEA come from the germline V gene. The CDR3 spells CSVESLAADTQYF. CDR3 DNA: TGCAGCGTTGAATCCCTAGCGGCAGATACGCAGTATTTT.

The table lists this clonotype with many counts. The chain has TRBV11-2 and TRBJ2-2; no definite D call. V was pared by 1 base and J by 2 bases, with 5 bases between. The CDR3 loop spans 14 amino acids. Germline V gives CDR1 SGHAT, CDR2 FQNNGV. In DNA, the CDR3 is TGTGCCAGCAGCTTAGCCCTCAACACCGGGGAGCTGTTTTTT. Protein product: CASSLALNTGELFF.

In this sample, this clonotype turned up a few times. The V and J genes are TRBV12-3 or TRBV12-4 and TRBJ2-3; 8 positions agree with TRBD2. Trimming cost V 4 bases and J 3 bases; bases outside gene matches: 6. This CDR3 contains 15 residues. The CDR3 DNA reads as TGTGCCAGCAGTTACCAAGCGGGAGTAACAGATACGCAGTATTTT. It is translated as CASSYQAGVTDTQYF.

Details on this clonotype: The junction differs from germline at one of its ends, possibly a read error. The chain recombines TRBV5-1 with TRBJ2-5; weak D call: TRBD2 (6 bases). This CDR3 has 14 residues. CDR1 and CDR2 (germline): SGHRS, YFSETQ. The CDR3 region is CASSPLRGQETRYF. As DNA, the CDR3 is TGCGCCAGCAGTCCCCTGCGGGGCCAAGAGACCCGGTACTTC. The whole variable domain, filled in from reference TRBV5-1 and TRBJ2-5, reads KAGVTQTPRYLIKTRGQQVTLSCSPISGHRSVSWYQQTPGQGLQFLFEYFSETQRNKGNFPGRFSGRQFSNSRSEMNVSTLELGDSALYLCASSPLRGQETRYFGPGTRLLVL.

This sequence joins TRBV20-1 and TRBJ2-5; D uncertain. The CDR3 has 14 amino acids. Germline values: CDR1 DFQATT, CDR2 SNEGSKA (reference sequence). Deletions cut 3 bases from V and 3 bases from J, with 14 bases between. CDR3: CSARSTANEETQYF. The CDR3 coding sequence is TGCAGTGCTAGGAGTACAGCGAACGAAGAGACCCAGTACTTC.

V is TRBV6-2 or TRBV6-3 and J is TRBJ2-3; 11 positions match TRBD2. J gave up 2 bases and V 5 bases, and 12 bases lay outside the gene matches. The germline CDR1 and CDR2 sequences are MNHEY and SVGEGT. The CDR3 totals 18 residues. The CDR3 protein is CASSLTSTSGEYTDTQYF. CDR3 DNA sequence: TGTGCCAGCAGTCTAACCTCGACTAGCGGGGAATACACAGATACGCAGTATTTT.

Only a few counts were recorded for this clonotype. The CDR3: CASSSPKNIQYF. For the CDR3, the DNA is TGTGCCAGTAGTTCCCCCAAAAACATTCAGTACTTC. The chain combines TRBV19 with TRBJ2-4; D remains unclear. The CDR3 loop spans 12 amino acids. Trimming shortened V by 5 bases and J by 2 bases, and 4 bases separated the two germline ends. The V gene's germline CDR1 is LNHDA and CDR2 SQIVND (reference sequence).

This rearrangement joins TRBV27 to TRBJ2-3; no firm D call. The length of the CDR3 is 14 residues. V was trimmed by 5 bases and J by 0 bases, leaving 9 bases between them. Germline V gives CDR1 MNHEY, CDR2 SMNVEV (reference sequence). The CDR3 region is CASSIYPSTDTQYF. The CDR3 DNA follows: TGTGCCAGCAGTATATACCCTAGCACAGATACGCAGTATTTT.

The chain has TRBV6-5 and TRBJ2-7; no reliable D call. Germline-derived CDR1 and CDR2 are MNHEY and SVGAGI. Trimming shortened V by 5 bases and J by 7 bases, and 24 bases separated the two germline ends. The CDR3 consists of 16 residues. The DNA for the CDR3 is TGTGCCAGCAGTAATGCTAGGGTCCACACTACTCGGGAGCAGTACTTC. Translating gives CASSNARVHTTREQYF.

The V call is TRBV13, the J call TRBJ2-1; D might be TRBD2 (6 bases). Trimming removed 2 bases at V and 0 bases at J, with 17 bases between. The CDR3 sequence is 18 residues long. Germline V CDR1 and CDR2: PRHDT, FYEKMQ (reference sequence). CDR3: CASSLSPRRGSSYNEQFF. DNA of the CDR3: TGTGCCAGCAGCTTATCCCCGCGCCGGGGGAGCTCCTACAATGAGCAGTTCTTC.

The CDR3 DNA reads TGCAGTGCTAGAAAGGACGGTAATAGCAATCAGCCCCAGCATTTT. Translating gives CSARKDGNSNQPQHF. The rearrangement links TRBV20-1 to TRBJ1-5; D not resolved. CDR3 length: 15 residues. Trimming removed 2 bases at V and 0 bases at J, with 11 bases between. Germline CDR1 and CDR2: DFQATT and SNEGSKA (reference sequence).

The chain joins TRBV6-6 to TRBJ2-5; maybe TRBD1 (5 bases). Germline assignment: CDR1 MNHNY and CDR2 SVGAGI (reference sequence). V was shortened by 6 bases and J by 5 bases, with 10 bases between the two germline ends. The CDR3 is 12 amino acids. CDR3: CASRPSGETQYF. DNA of the CDR3: TGTGCCAGCAGACCTTCAGGGGAGACCCAGTACTTC.

This clonotype was detected many times. This sequence joins TRBV29-1 and TRBJ1-5; 7 nucleotides agree with TRBD1. Germline V gene lookup returns CDR1 SQVTM and CDR2 ANQGSEA. The CDR3 extends over 13 amino acids. V lost 6 bases to trimming and J lost 3 bases; unmatched junction nucleotides: 5. CDR3 coding DNA: TGCAGCGTCGGGACAGCGATCAATCAGCCCCAGCATTTT. Translation: CSVGTAINQPQHF.

This clonotype was counted at least ten times. The chain is built from TRBV20-1 and TRBJ2-1, with TRBD2 matching 10 bases. After removal of 1 base from V and 10 bases from J, the junction contained 13 bases not matched to a gene. CDR1 and CDR2 from the germline V gene are DFQATT and SNEGSKA (reference sequence). CDR3 length equals 16 residues. The DNA for the CDR3 is TGCAGTGCTAGAGGGCCCCTTCCTAGCGGGAGATGGGAGCAGTTCTTC. It is translated as CSARGPLPSGRWEQFF.

The V and J genes are TRBV7-6 and TRBJ2-2; TRBD1 matches at 9 bases. The CDR3 loop spans 14 amino acids. Germline V CDR1 and CDR2: SGHVS, FNYEAQ. Here the CDR3 reads CVGSQGATGGELFF. DNA of the CDR3: TGTGTCGGATCACAGGGGGCGACGGGCGGGGAGCTGTTTTTT. The entire variable domain, with the rest obtained from reference TRBV7-6 and TRBJ2-2, is as follows: GAGVSQSPRYKVTKRGQDVALRCDPISGHVSLYWYRQALGQGPEFLTYFNYEAQQDKSGLPNDRFSAERPEGSISTLTIQRTEQRDSAMYRCVGSQGATGGELFFGEGSRLTVL.

This clonotype was observed many times. The chain couples TRBV20-1 to TRBJ2-1, with 14 positions matching TRBD2. In germline, CDR1 is DFQATT, CDR2 SNEGSKA (reference sequence). V was clipped by 1 base and J by 10 bases; unmatched bases: 12. This CDR3 has 17 residues. In DNA form, the CDR3 reads TGCAGTGCTAGAGGCCAGCCGGGACTAGCGGGAGTTGGCGAGCAGTTCTTC. Protein sequence: CSARGQPGLAGVGEQFF.

The genes are TRBV6-2 or TRBV6-3 and TRBJ1-5, with D unclear. The V end lost 6 bases, the J end lost 6 bases, and 18 bases lay between the germline ends. This CDR3 contains 15 residues. Germline lookup yields CDR1 MNHEY and CDR2 SVGEGT. DNA of the CDR3: TGTGCCAGCAGCCTGCAACGGGCGGGAGGTCAGCCCCAGCATTTT. This codes for CASSLQRAGGQPQHF.

The sample holds a few counts of this clonotype. V is TRBV10-2 and J is TRBJ2-1, with D tentatively TRBD2 (5 bases). CDR3 length: 16 residues. The V end lost 0 bases, the J end lost 6 bases, and 15 bases lay between the germline ends. The germline V gene has CDR1 WSHSY and CDR2 SAAADI. The CDR3 DNA sequence: TGCGCCAGCAGTGAGTCGGGTGGGAGCTTGGTCAATGAGCAGTTCTTC. It translates to CASSESGGSLVNEQFF.

The chain uses TRBV28 and TRBJ1-1, with 10 nucleotides matching TRBD1. The CDR3 is 14 amino acids. Per germline, CDR1 MDHEN and CDR2 SYDVKM. V lost 6 bases, J lost 7 bases, and 8 bases stayed unmatched. In nucleotides, the CDR3 is TGTGCCAGCAGACCGGGACAGGGGTATGGTGAAGCTTTCTTT. It translates to CASRPGQGYGEAFF.

This clonotype showed up many times. A junction boundary mismatches the germline segment, possibly from a read error. J is TRBJ1-1 and V is TRBV12-3 or TRBV12-4; no reliable D call. This CDR3 comprises 11 residues. This CDR3 is CASSFGTKAFF. In nucleotides, the CDR3 is TGTGCCAGCAGTTTCGGCACTAAAGCTTTCTTT.